This T cell receptor beta chain was profiled in a study of blood T cell repertoires in COVID-19. Cohort 3 recovery required two negative PCRs, clearance, or symptom resolution. Clones were sequenced by immunoSEQ multiplex PCR, and TCRdb holds only the in-frame ones, with some missing. The sample carries hundreds of thousands of clones, 80% to 90% recorded once. The germline V gene has CDR1 SGHRS and CDR2 YFSETQ. This CDR3 has 15 residues. V was pared by 0 bases and J by 5 bases, with 5 bases of the junction left unmatched. Specimen: PBMCs or T cells enriched from blood (not recorded which). This receptor was identified in a man aged 25-40 years who had recovered from COVID-19. This chain links TRBV5-1 with TRBJ1-1, with TRBD1 identical over 9 bases. The CDR3 bases are TGCGCCAGCAGCTTGGTAACAGGGGGCGGGACTGAAGCTTTCTTT. It is translated as CASSLVTGGGTEAFF.